The 12 T cell receptor beta chains below come from one sample, sequenced in a study of OX40 agonist ivuxolimab in advanced cancers. Here immunoSEQ multiplex PCR was the method, and the copy in TCRdb shows in-frame clones only, minus some. Among approximately 55,000 clones listed, around 90% were seen once. The sample in question was CD4+ or CD8+ T cells sorted from blood, obtained in a trial of the OX40 agonist ivuxolimab. Receptors were obtained from an adult with an advanced solid tumor such as melanoma, head and neck, liver or kidney cancer.

This rearrangement joins TRBV19 to TRBJ2-1; D call uncertain. This CDR3 spans 13 amino acids. V was shortened by 5 bases and J by 4 bases, with 9 bases between the two germline ends. Germline CDR1 is LNHDA and CDR2 is SQIVND (reference sequence). The CDR3 DNA reads as TGTGCCAGTAGTTCCCAGAAATACAATGAGCAGTTCTTC. Translated: CASSSQKYNEQFF.

The chain recombines TRBV28 with TRBJ2-1, with 8 bases matching TRBD2. Germline V CDR1 and CDR2: MDHEN, SYDVKM. The CDR3 is made up of 14 amino acids. Losses at the gene ends were 8 bases for V and 6 bases for J; bases not matched to a gene: 9. The CDR3 coding sequence is TGTGCCAGCTCGCGTAGCGGGAAATTCAATGAGCAGTTCTTC. Its protein product is CASSRSGKFNEQFF.

This clone was seen once. The chain recombines TRBV27 with TRBJ2-3; a weak D match, TRBD1 (5 bases). V lost 2 bases to trimming and J lost 3 bases, with 15 bases between them. The CDR3 sequence is 16 residues long. The germline CDR1 and CDR2 sequences are MNHEY and SMNVEV (reference sequence). CDR3 bases: TGTGCCAGCAGTTTAAGGTCGGCAGGGTGGACAGATACGCAGTATTTT. This gives the protein CASSLRSAGWTDTQYF.

The rearrangement joins TRBV19 to TRBJ1-5, with D perhaps TRBD1 (5 bases). The germline V and J ends were trimmed by 5 bases and 7 bases, with 18 bases remaining between them. Germline V lookup: CDR1 LNHDA, CDR2 SQIVND (reference sequence). The CDR3 covers 15 residues. For the CDR3, the DNA is TGTGCCAGTAGTTCCACAGGCTCTGGCCCCCAGCCCCAGCATTTT. Translated, it gives CASSSTGSGPQPQHF. Looking up the rest from reference TRBV19 and TRBJ1-5 gives the full variable domain: DGGITQSPKYLFRKEGQNVTLSCEQNLNHDAMYWYRQDPGQGLRLIYYSQIVNDFQKGDIAEGYSVSREKKESFPLTVTSAQKNPTAFYLCASSSTGSGPQPQHFGDGTRLSIL.

This chain connects TRBV7-2 to TRBJ2-7; 7 nucleotides match TRBD1. J was trimmed by 3 bases and V by 5 bases; bases with no gene match: 7. This CDR3 region has 14 residues. Germline CDR1 and CDR2: SGHTA and FQGNSA. The CDR3 DNA sequence: TGTGCCAGCAGCCCTCGGGACAGAAACTACGAGCAGTACTTC. Encoded protein: CASSPRDRNYEQYF.

This chain joins TRBV18 and TRBJ1-1; no clear D gene. The germline V and J ends were trimmed by 1 base and 3 bases, with 6 bases remaining between them. This CDR3 has 13 residues. The germline CDR1 and CDR2 sequences are KGHSH and LQKENI. The CDR3 spells CASSPQGDTEAFF. The DNA for the CDR3 is TGTGCCAGCTCACCACAAGGTGACACTGAAGCTTTCTTT.

The chain links TRBV18 to TRBJ2-7; 10 nucleotides agree with TRBD2. Per germline, CDR1 KGHSH and CDR2 LQKENI. V lost 0 bases to trimming and J lost 5 bases; unmatched junction nucleotides: 4. The CDR3 has 15 amino acids. DNA for the CDR3: TGTGCCAGCTCACCACCGAGAGGACTAGCGGACGAGCAGTACTTC. Amino acids: CASSPPRGLADEQYF.

The chain combines TRBV7-3 with TRBJ2-2; no clear D gene. Trimming removed 3 bases at V and 0 bases at J, with 8 bases between. This CDR3 comprises 15 residues. The germline CDR1 and CDR2 sequences are SGHTA and FQGTGA. The CDR3, as DNA: TGTGCCAGCAGCTTGCGAGCAGCGAACACCGGGGAGCTGTTTTTT. As protein: CASSLRAANTGELFF.

This sequence joins TRBV19 and TRBJ2-3; D is undetermined. The V gene lost 3 bases and the J gene lost 6 bases, with 10 bases spanning the gap. Germline V gene lookup returns CDR1 LNHDA and CDR2 SQIVND (reference sequence). The length of the CDR3 is 13 residues. CDR3 coding DNA: TGTGCCAGTAGTATTAGTTCATCGGATACGCAGTATTTT. This translates into CASSISSSDTQYF.

The chain uses TRBV9 and TRBJ2-1, with TRBD2 matching 11 bases. V shed 5 bases and J 8 bases; nucleotides not matched to a gene: 6. CDR1 and CDR2 (germline): SGDLS, YYNGEE. This CDR3 contains 14 residues. This CDR3 reads CASSPGLAVHEQFF. CDR3 bases: TGTGCCAGCAGTCCGGGACTAGCGGTCCATGAGCAGTTCTTC.

The CDR3 reads CATSSQGTGGYQPQHF. The CDR3 DNA follows: TGTGCCACCAGCAGCCAGGGGACAGGGGGGTATCAGCCCCAGCATTTT. The chain carries TRBV15 and TRBJ1-5, with TRBD1 identical over 11 bases. CDR1 is LNHNV and CDR2 is YYDKDF in the germline V gene (reference sequence). Losses at the gene ends were 3 bases for V and 5 bases for J; bases not matched to a gene: 6. The CDR3 runs 16 residues.

The chain uses TRBV28 and TRBJ2-7, with 12 nucleotides matching TRBD1. V was clipped by 5 bases and J by 7 bases; unmatched bases: 9. Germline V gene lookup returns CDR1 MDHEN and CDR2 SYDVKM. The CDR3 contains 15 residues. The CDR3 DNA reads TGTGCCAGCAGTATCCCGGGACAGGGGGCTAAAGAGCAGTACTTC. Residues: CASSIPGQGAKEQYF.